The clone carrying this TCR beta chain appeared many times. The sample originates from a study of T cells in Graves' hyperthyroidism and ophthalmopathy. Germline CDR1 and CDR2: SEHNR and FQNEAQ (reference sequence). This CDR3 has 15 residues. V lost 1 base to trimming and J lost 8 bases, with 15 bases between them. Researchers amplified the TCR beta CDR3 regions from RNA transcripts. A first-round RT-PCR of the TCR CDR3 used the HTBI primer set. TCRdb passed the multiplex PCR reads through MiXCR, listing each CDR3 protein once. Of some 460,000 distinct CDR3 sequences listed, roughly 14% are singletons.

This receptor was taken from a woman in her late teens or twenties with Graves' hyperthyroidism. The chain is built from TRBV7-9 and TRBJ2-1; D gene ambiguous. The sequenced material came from blood. In DNA form, the CDR3 reads TGTGCCAGCAGCTTAGTATCGCTAGATGGCGATGAGCAGTTCTTC. Protein product: CASSLVSLDGDEQFF.